These 8 T cell receptor beta chains were sequenced from one sample in a study of control samples from healthy donors and cancer patients. Sequencing was performed with immunoSEQ multiplex PCR; in TCRdb, only in-frame clones are kept and a portion is missing. The sample yields about 55,000 clones, about 96% seen once. The source material was blood. These receptors all come from a woman between 18 and 29 years old in good health.

The chain is built from TRBV4-1 and TRBJ1-1; D is unresolved. CDR3 length equals 13 residues. Trimming shortened V by 0 bases and J by 7 bases, and 9 bases separated the two germline ends. Germline CDR1 is MGHRA and CDR2 is YSYEKL. CDR3 amino acids: CASSQEGALEAFF. The CDR3 region has the DNA TGCGCCAGCAGCCAAGAAGGAGCCCTTGAAGCTTTCTTT.

The chain combines TRBV5-5 with TRBJ2-3; 15 positions agree with TRBD2. V lost 1 base to trimming and J lost 4 bases; unmatched junction nucleotides: 1. Germline lookup yields CDR1 SGHKS and CDR2 YYEKEE (reference sequence). CDR3 length: 16 residues. CDR3 coding DNA: TGTGCCAGCAGCTTGTGGACTAGCGGGGGGGCAGATACGCAGTATTTT. This encodes CASSLWTSGGADTQYF.

CDR3 sequence: CASSPMGVGYTF. CDR3 DNA sequence: TGTGCCAGCAGCCCTATGGGGGTAGGCTACACCTTC. The chain is built from TRBV28 and TRBJ1-2, with a tentative D call TRBD1 (5 bases). Trimming pared 6 bases from V and 8 bases from J, leaving 13 bases between. Germline assignment: CDR1 MDHEN and CDR2 SYDVKM. This CDR3 contains 12 residues.

The chain couples TRBV6-6 to TRBJ2-5, with 10 bases identical to TRBD2. Trimming at V came to 6 bases and at J to 5 bases, leaving 9 bases not matched to a gene. The germline gives CDR1 MNHNY, CDR2 SVGAGI (reference sequence). The CDR3 consists of 15 residues. The CDR3 nucleotides are TGTGCCAGCAGCCCACAGCGGGGGGGCGGGGAGACCCAGTACTTC. Protein product: CASSPQRGGGETQYF.

The gene calls are TRBV9 and TRBJ1-3; 7 positions match TRBD1. This CDR3 has 15 residues. With V trimmed by 4 bases and J by 0 bases, 4 bases remained unmatched. CDR1 SGDLS and CDR2 YYNGEE come from the germline V gene. The CDR3 reads CASSTAGGSGNTIYF. CDR3 bases: TGTGCCAGCAGCACCGCAGGGGGCTCTGGAAACACCATATATTTT.

This chain connects TRBV14 to TRBJ1-2; TRBD1 might be the D (6 bases). Germline values: CDR1 SGHDN, CDR2 FVKESK. Trimming took off 5 bases at V and 3 bases at J, with 16 bases between the two ends. The CDR3 loop spans 15 amino acids. This CDR3 reads CASSKLGAYDYGYTF. The CDR3 DNA follows: TGTGCCAGCAGCAAACTGGGGGCTTATGACTATGGCTACACCTTC.

The rearrangement links TRBV19 to TRBJ2-7; D remains ambiguous. With 0 bases removed from V and 3 bases from J, the gap between germline ends came to 15 bases. From germline, CDR1 is LNHDA and CDR2 SQIVND (reference sequence). The CDR3 has 16 residues. The DNA of the CDR3 is TGTGCCAGTAGTATAGACGGCGCCGGGTTCCTCTACGAGCAGTACTTC. Protein sequence: CASSIDGAGFLYEQYF.

The J gene is TRBJ1-5, the V gene TRBV6-6; no reliable D call. The germline V and J ends were trimmed by 0 bases and 0 bases, with 3 bases remaining between them. This CDR3 contains 14 residues. CDR1 and CDR2 (germline): MNHNY, SVGAGI (reference sequence). CDR3 bases: TGTGCCAGCAGTTACTCTTATAGCAATCAGCCCCAGCATTTT. Residues: CASSYSYSNQPQHF.